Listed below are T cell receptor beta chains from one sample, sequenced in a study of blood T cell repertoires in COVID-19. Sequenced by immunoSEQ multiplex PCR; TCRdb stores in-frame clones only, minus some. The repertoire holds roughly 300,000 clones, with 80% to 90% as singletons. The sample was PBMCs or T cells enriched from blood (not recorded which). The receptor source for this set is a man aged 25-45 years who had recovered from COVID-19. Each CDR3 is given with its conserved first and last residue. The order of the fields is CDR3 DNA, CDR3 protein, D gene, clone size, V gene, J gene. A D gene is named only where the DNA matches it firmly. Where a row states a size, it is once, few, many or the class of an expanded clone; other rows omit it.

TGTGCCAGCAGTTGGAGAAGGAACACTGAAGCTTTCTTT	CASSWRRNTEAFF	.	.	TRBV27	TRBJ1-1
TGTGCCAGCAGCTTAGACTTGGGCGGGACCGGAGATACGCAGTATTTT	CASSLDLGGTGDTQYF	.	.	TRBV13	TRBJ2-3
TGTGCCAGCAGTTCAACCGCCCGGGGTAACTATGGCTACACCTTC	CASSSTARGNYGYTF	.	.	TRBV27	TRBJ1-2
TGTGCCTGGAGTGCCCCACTCAGGGGGCGGGAGCAGTACTTC	CAWSAPLRGREQYF	TRBD1	.	TRBV30	TRBJ2-7
TGTGCCAGCAGCGCGACCGACGGGAGATATCAGCCCCAGCATTTT	CASSATDGRYQPQHF	.	few	TRBV9	TRBJ1-5
TGCGCCAGCACCAACGGGGGGACAGGGACCTACAATGAGCAGTTCTTC	CASTNGGTGTYNEQFF	TRBD1	.	TRBV5-1	TRBJ2-1
TGTGCCAGCAGCGAGGGCGGGGGTAGCACAGATACGCAGTATTTT	CASSEGGGSTDTQYF	TRBD2	.	TRBV9	TRBJ2-3
TGTGCCAGCAGCGTAGTCGGGCAGGGGATAGCTGAAGCTTTCTTT	CASSVVGQGIAEAFF	.	.	TRBV9	TRBJ1-1
TGTGCCAGCAGAAGCCCAGGGGCGAGTCTCACTGAAGCTTTCTTT	CASRSPGASLTEAFF	.	.	TRBV6-5	TRBJ1-1
TGTGCCACCAGCAGAGACCAGCGCACACCCGATCAGCCCCAGCATTTT	CATSRDQRTPDQPQHF	.	.	TRBV15	TRBJ1-5
TGTGCCAGCGGCCTCCAGGGTTCCGGGGAGCTGTTTTTT	CASGLQGSGELFF	.	.	TRBV28	TRBJ2-2
TGTGCCAGCAGTTACGGCGGGAGAGGGTCCGGGGAGCTGTTTTTT	CASSYGGRGSGELFF	TRBD2	.	TRBV6-5	TRBJ2-2
TGTGCCAGCAGCTTCACAGCCGATCAGCCCCAGCATTTT	CASSFTADQPQHF	.	.	TRBV7-2	TRBJ1-5
TGTGCCACCAGTGTTTCTTCTAGCACAGATACGCAGTATTTT	CATSVSSSTDTQYF	.	.	TRBV24-1	TRBJ2-3
TGTGCCAGCAGCGCCCCCGGGGACAGGCCCACCTATGGCTACACCTTC	CASSAPGDRPTYGYTF	TRBD1	.	TRBV7-9	TRBJ1-2
TGCAGCGCAATGACAGGGGGGGGCTACAATGAGCAGTTCTTC	CSAMTGGGYNEQFF	TRBD1	.	TRBV29-1	TRBJ2-1
TGTGCCAGTAGCCGACTAGCGGGAGCGTACGAGCAGTACTTC	CASSRLAGAYEQYF	TRBD2	.	TRBV14	TRBJ2-7
TGCGCCAGCAGCCATAGCGGGGGAGACCCTTTCTACGAGCAGTACTTC	CASSHSGGDPFYEQYF	TRBD2	.	TRBV5-1	TRBJ2-7
TGTGCCAGCAGTTTAGCGGCCCTAGCGGGGGGTTCAGATACGCAGTATTTT	CASSLAALAGGSDTQYF	TRBD2	.	TRBV28	TRBJ2-3
TGTGCCAGCAGTATCGGGTTTAATTCACCCCTCCACTTT	CASSIGFNSPLHF	.	.	TRBV27	TRBJ1-6
TGTGCCAGCTCACTTGGACAGGGTGAGACTTTCTTT	CASSLGQGETFF	TRBD1	.	TRBV18	TRBJ1-1
TGTGCCAGCAGCTTAGTTAGAGGGAACACCGGGGAGCTGTTTTTT	CASSLVRGNTGELFF	.	.	TRBV11-2	TRBJ2-2
TGTGCCAGCAGCGTAGGTGATGTTGGTTGGGAGGCTAATGAAAAACTGTTTTTT	CASSVGDVGWEANEKLFF	.	few	TRBV9	TRBJ1-4
TGTGCCAGCAGCACCCAAAGCGGGAGCACCTACAATGAGCAGTTCTTC	CASSTQSGSTYNEQFF	TRBD2	once	TRBV7-2	TRBJ2-1
TGTGCCAGCAGCCAAGATCCGGGGGTGGATGAGCAGTTCTTC	CASSQDPGVDEQFF	.	.	TRBV3-1/TRBV3-2	TRBJ2-1
TGTGCCAGCAGCTTAGACAGTTTCGATGGCTACACCTTC	CASSLDSFDGYTF	.	.	TRBV7-9	TRBJ1-2